Below are 28 T cell receptor beta chains sequenced from a single sample in a study of cytomegalovirus exposure and HLA in healthy donors. Both 60 Vbeta primers and 13 Jbeta primers went into the PCR. Generated by immunoSEQ multiplex PCR, the TCRdb table keeps only in-frame clones and is missing some. The sample includes some 150,000 clones, 75% to 80% of them seen just once. The sequencing sample was made of PBMCs. The receptors shown here come from a male donor in good health and CMV-seronegative.

This rearrangement joins TRBV5-1 to TRBJ2-1, with a weak D call TRBD2 (7 bases). The CDR3 has 19 residues. In germline, CDR1 is SGHRS, CDR2 YFSETQ. With 0 bases removed from V and 5 bases from J, the gap between germline ends came to 24 bases. The CDR3 spells CASSLALGGGGQRNNEQFF. DNA of the CDR3: TGCGCCAGCAGCTTGGCCTTGGGCGGGGGCGGACAAAGAAACAATGAGCAGTTCTTC. Supplemented by reference TRBV5-1 and TRBJ2-1, the full variable domain reads KAGVTQTPRYLIKTRGQQVTLSCSPISGHRSVSWYQQTPGQGLQFLFEYFSETQRNKGNFPGRFSGRQFSNSRSEMNVSTLELGDSALYLCASSLALGGGGQRNNEQFFGPGTRLTVL.

In this sample, this clone turned up a few times. The chain combines TRBV5-4 with TRBJ1-1; a possible D gene is TRBD1 (5 bases). Trimming removed 5 bases at V and 5 bases at J, with 13 bases between. This CDR3 spans 13 amino acids. Germline V gene sequence: CDR1 SGHNT, CDR2 YYREEE (reference sequence). DNA of the CDR3: TGTGCCAGCAGTGTACAGGCTCGGACTGAAGCTTTCTTT. Translated: CASSVQARTEAFF.

By share, this clone counts as medium-sized. This chain links TRBV6-5 with TRBJ1-1; perhaps TRBD1 as D (5 bases). Trimming left V 6 bases short and J 4 bases short, with 12 bases between. This CDR3 comprises 13 residues. Germline V gene data show CDR1 as MNHEY and CDR2 as SVGAGI. The CDR3 sequence is CASRRGAITEAFF. The CDR3 DNA follows: TGTGCCAGCAGACGCGGGGCAATCACTGAAGCTTTCTTT.

This clone was seen a single time. The chain links TRBV7-6 to TRBJ1-6; 11 positions match TRBD1. Germline CDR1 SGHVS, CDR2 FNYEAQ. With V trimmed by 5 bases and J by 4 bases, 10 bases remained unmatched. The CDR3 spans 18 residues. CDR3 residues: CASSPRRGQGAYNSPLHF. Written as DNA, the CDR3 is TGTGCCAGCAGCCCACGAAGAGGACAGGGGGCTTATAATTCACCCCTCCACTTT.

V is TRBV7-9 and J is TRBJ2-3; TRBD1 aligns across 8 bases. The germline V gene has CDR1 SEHNR and CDR2 FQNEAQ (reference sequence). After removal of 4 bases from V and 6 bases from J, the junction contained 3 bases not matched to a gene. The CDR3 has 13 amino acids. The CDR3 region has the DNA TGTGCCAGCAGCTACACAGGGGGGGATACGCAGTATTTT. It specifies CASSYTGGDTQYF.

The chain carries TRBV7-8 and TRBJ1-5; TRBD1 is a possible D gene (6 bases). The CDR3 covers 16 residues. Germline CDR1 is SGHVS and CDR2 is FQNEAQ. Trimming pared 6 bases from V and 2 bases from J, leaving 17 bases between. The CDR3 nucleotides are TGTGCCAGCAGGGAAACAGGGCTGAGGGGCAATCAGCCCCAGCATTTT. Amino acids: CASRETGLRGNQPQHF. The entire variable domain, with the rest obtained from reference TRBV7-8 and TRBJ1-5, is as follows: GAGVSQSPRYKVAKRGQDVALRCDPISGHVSLFWYQQALGQGPEFLTYFQNEAQLDKSGLPSDRFFAERPEGSVSTLKIQRTQQEDSAVYLCASRETGLRGNQPQHFGDGTRLSIL.

The J gene is TRBJ1-2, the V gene TRBV5-4, with TRBD1 identical over 12 bases. CDR1 and CDR2 from the germline V gene are SGHNT and YYREEE (reference sequence). The CDR3 is 16 amino acids. V lost 7 bases, J lost 7 bases, and 14 bases stayed unmatched. CDR3 in DNA: TGTGCCAGCGGATACCCCGGGGACAGGGGGCGAAGTGGCTACACCTTC. It codes for CASGYPGDRGRSGYTF.

This clone appeared once. V usage is TRBV6-1 and J usage is TRBJ1-5; 7 nucleotides match TRBD1. Trimming took 4 bases from V and 4 from J; bases not matched to a gene: 13. This CDR3 is built from 17 residues. The V gene's germline CDR1 is MNHNS and CDR2 SASEGT. The CDR3 reads CASSGDRERLLNQPQHF. CDR3 in DNA: TGTGCCAGCAGTGGCGACAGGGAGAGACTGCTTAATCAGCCCCAGCATTTT.

The chain combines TRBV6-5 with TRBJ1-6, with 9 bases aligning to TRBD1. Germline loops: CDR1 MNHEY, CDR2 SVGAGI. This CDR3 comprises 15 residues. J gave up 10 bases and V 5 bases, and 9 bases lay outside the gene matches. The CDR3 DNA is TGTGCCAGCAGTCCCCCGGGACAGGGAAGGTCACCCCTCCACTTT. Residues: CASSPPGQGRSPLHF.

V usage is TRBV7-9 and J usage is TRBJ1-2; D not resolved. This CDR3 is 12 amino acids long. Trimming removed 3 bases at V and 7 bases at J, with 9 bases between. Germline V CDR1 and CDR2: SEHNR, FQNEAQ (reference sequence). CDR3 DNA sequence: TGTGCCAGCAGCTTGTCTCAACTTGGCTACACCTTC. It translates to CASSLSQLGYTF. Together with reference TRBV7-9 and TRBJ1-2, the CDR3 gives the full variable domain: DTGVSQNPRHKITKRGQNVTFRCDPISEHNRLYWYRQTLGQGPEFLTYFQNEAQLEKSRLLSDRFSAERPKGSFSTLEIQRTEQGDSAMYLCASSLSQLGYTFGSGTRLTVV.

J is TRBJ1-1 and V is TRBV9; 8 nucleotides align to TRBD1. The CDR3 extends over 15 amino acids. Per germline, CDR1 SGDLS and CDR2 YYNGEE. J lost 3 bases, V lost 0 bases, and 4 bases had no gene match. For the CDR3, the DNA is TGTGCCAGCAGCGTAGCTCAGGGGGCGGACACTGAAGCTTTCTTT. Translating it yields CASSVAQGADTEAFF.

The rearrangement uses TRBV13 and TRBJ2-1; 10 nucleotides line up with TRBD2. The V and J ends lost 5 bases and 8 bases, in that order; junction bases with no gene match: 12. CDR3 size: 16 residues. Germline V gene data show CDR1 as PRHDT and CDR2 as FYEKMQ (reference sequence). The DNA of the CDR3 is TGTGCCAGCAGCCCCCGAAAGCGGGGGGGTATGCATGAGCAGTTCTTC. Translation: CASSPRKRGGMHEQFF.

The V gene is TRBV7-2, the J gene TRBJ2-1; D unclear. Between the trimmed V and J ends, which lost 3 bases and 5 bases, there was a span of 8 bases. CDR1 is SGHTA, CDR2 FQGNSA, per germline. This CDR3 comprises 13 residues. The CDR3 DNA follows: TGTGCCAGCAGCTTGTTTCAGGACAATGAGCAGTTCTTC. It specifies CASSLFQDNEQFF.

The chain has TRBV19 and TRBJ2-7; D might be TRBD2 (6 bases). Germline CDR1 is LNHDA and CDR2 is SQIVND (reference sequence). Deletions cut 4 bases from V and 3 bases from J, with 13 bases between. The length of the CDR3 is 14 residues. The CDR3 spells CASSTPTGGYEQYF. CDR3 bases: TGTGCCAGTAGTACACCGACCGGGGGCTACGAGCAGTACTTC.

This clone appeared a single time. This rearrangement joins TRBV5-1 to TRBJ2-7; 10 bases match TRBD2. CDR1 SGHRS and CDR2 YFSETQ come from the germline V gene. V gave up 9 bases and J gave up 2 bases; unmatched junction bases: 5. The CDR3 has 13 residues. The CDR3 coding sequence is TGCGCCACTAGCGGGGGCCCAACCTACGAGCAGTACTTC. Its protein is CATSGGPTYEQYF. Looking up the rest from reference TRBV5-1 and TRBJ2-7 gives the full variable domain: KAGVTQTPRYLIKTRGQQVTLSCSPISGHRSVSWYQQTPGQGLQFLFEYFSETQRNKGNFPGRFSGRQFSNSRSEMNVSTLELGDSALYLCATSGGPTYEQYFGPGTRLTVT.

The chain links TRBV19 to TRBJ1-5; D call uncertain. CDR1 is LNHDA, CDR2 SQIVND, per germline (reference sequence). The V end lost 3 bases, the J end lost 10 bases, and 13 bases lay between the germline ends. The CDR3 is 13 amino acids. This chain's CDR3 is CASSMVYKQPQHF. CDR3 nucleotide sequence: TGTGCCAGTAGTATGGTGTATAAACAACCCCAGCATTTT.

V and J are TRBV7-9 and TRBJ2-5; weak D call: TRBD2 (6 bases). The CDR3 sequence is 17 residues long. From germline, CDR1 is SEHNR and CDR2 FQNEAQ (reference sequence). Trimming shortened V by 5 bases and J by 1 base, and 20 bases separated the two germline ends. The CDR3 bases are TGTGCCAGCAGCCCACACTCCGGACCGGGAGTCCAAGAGACCCAGTACTTC. Its translation is CASSPHSGPGVQETQYF.

This clone was counted only a few times. The chain combines TRBV2 with TRBJ1-4; TRBD1 matches 7 bases. CDR3 length: 14 residues. V gave up 3 bases and J gave up 7 bases; unmatched junction bases: 5. In germline, CDR1 is SNHLY, CDR2 FYNNEI. This CDR3 reads CASSEGQGGEKLFF. The CDR3 coding sequence is TGTGCCAGCAGTGAGGGGCAGGGGGGTGAAAAACTGTTTTTT.

The chain links TRBV9 to TRBJ2-2, with 9 bases aligning to TRBD1. Looked up from germline, CDR1 is SGDLS and CDR2 is YYNGEE. The CDR3 loop spans 16 amino acids. Germline trimming cut 4 bases from V and 3 bases from J; bases unmatched to any gene: 7. The CDR3 loop is CASSPQGTGYTGELFF. DNA for the CDR3: TGTGCCAGCAGCCCGCAGGGGACAGGGTACACCGGGGAGCTGTTTTTT.

In this sample, this clone turned up once. The chain couples TRBV29-1 to TRBJ2-1, with 9 positions matching TRBD2. V lost 8 bases, J lost 3 bases, and 8 bases stayed unmatched. CDR1 and CDR2 from the germline V gene are SQVTM and ANQGSEA. CDR3 size: 14 residues. The CDR3 DNA follows: TGCAGCATCCGGGGGCGGGGGGGCTACAATGAGCAGTTCTTC. Residues: CSIRGRGGYNEQFF.

The chain combines TRBV19 with TRBJ1-5; D unresolved. Germline CDR1 is LNHDA and CDR2 is SQIVND (reference sequence). This CDR3 region has 14 residues. V was cut by 2 bases and J by 3 bases, with 8 bases left in between. CDR3 sequence reads: CASSINGPNQPQHF. In DNA, the CDR3 is TGTGCCAGTAGTATAAACGGTCCCAATCAGCCCCAGCATTTT.

This chain joins TRBV5-6 and TRBJ2-1; 7 nucleotides match TRBD2. The V and J ends lost 3 bases and 6 bases, in that order; junction bases with no gene match: 9. Germline loops: CDR1 SGHDT, CDR2 YYEEEE. The CDR3 runs to 15 residues. CDR3 DNA: TGTGCCAGCAGCTGGGGTGGGGGGGGGTTCAATGAGCAGTTCTTC. Translation gives CASSWGGGGFNEQFF.

The genes are TRBV18 and TRBJ1-1; maybe TRBD1 (6 bases). The germline CDR1 and CDR2 sequences are KGHSH and LQKENI. Trimming cost V 2 bases and J 0 bases, with 7 bases left between them. The CDR3 sequence is 14 residues long. In DNA form, the CDR3 reads TGTGCCAGCTCACCAGGACAGATGAACACTGAAGCTTTCTTT. Protein: CASSPGQMNTEAFF.

Regarding this clone: In the same sample, other DNA sequences code for this CDR3. The V and J genes are TRBV30 and TRBJ2-7; TRBD1 aligns across 7 bases. Germline CDR1 is GTSNPN and CDR2 is SVGIG (reference sequence). After removal of 1 base from V and 1 base from J, the junction contained 10 bases not matched to a gene. CDR3 length: 16 amino acids. For the CDR3, the DNA is TGTGCCTGGAGTGGAGTTGGGACAGTGCTTTCCTACGAGCAGTACTTC. Translating it yields CAWSGVGTVLSYEQYF.

This chain connects TRBV4-2 to TRBJ1-1; the match to TRBD1 covers 7 bases. Germline loops: CDR1 LGHNA, CDR2 YNFKEQ. Trimming at V came to 3 bases and at J to 1 base, leaving 2 bases not matched to a gene. The CDR3 consists of 14 residues. Here the CDR3 reads CASSQRDRNTEAFF. The CDR3 DNA sequence: TGTGCCAGCAGCCAGCGGGACAGGAACACTGAAGCTTTCTTT.

This clone occurred a few times. The rearrangement links TRBV4-3 to TRBJ2-7; 9 nucleotides match TRBD2. V dropped 1 base and J dropped 6; count of bases not matched to a gene: 10. Germline CDR1 reads LGHNA; CDR2 reads YSLEER. This CDR3 has 16 residues. CDR3 nucleotide sequence: TGCGCCAGCAGCCAAGCTTACGGGACTAGCAGCCTCGAGCAGTACTTC. Protein: CASSQAYGTSSLEQYF.

The DNA of the CDR3 is TGCGCCAGCAGCCAAAACAGAGCTAACTATGGCTACACCTTC. Translated: CASSQNRANYGYTF. The rearrangement links TRBV4-3 to TRBJ1-2; D remains ambiguous. V was pared by 2 bases and J by 0 bases, with 7 bases between. Germline V gene lookup returns CDR1 LGHNA and CDR2 YSLEER. The CDR3 is 14 amino acids.

V and J are TRBV15 and TRBJ2-1, with D perhaps TRBD1 (8 bases). Trimming pared 4 bases from V and 4 bases from J, leaving 14 bases between. In germline, CDR1 is LNHNV, CDR2 YYDKDF (reference sequence). CDR3 length: 15 amino acids. CDR3 in DNA: TGTGCCACCAGCACCGGACAGGGAGGGTACAATGAGCAGTTCTTC. The encoded protein is CATSTGQGGYNEQFF.